The 25 T cell receptor beta chains below all came from one sample that was sequenced in a study of technical replicates of blood from four donors. Sequenced by immunoSEQ multiplex PCR; TCRdb stores in-frame clones only, minus some. The data show roughly 60,000 clones, around nine tenths seen once. What was sequenced was PBMCs. Source of these receptors: a human donor in good health. Some clones in this sample may be carry-over from other donors' samples.

The V gene is TRBV19, the J gene TRBJ1-5, with D possibly TRBD1 on 6 matching bases. This CDR3 contains 16 residues. Germline V lookup: CDR1 LNHDA, CDR2 SQIVND (reference sequence). V lost 9 bases and J lost 2, with 20 bases in between. Here the CDR3 reads CASRRDTGVGNQPQHF. The CDR3 DNA follows: TGTGCCAGCCGAAGGGACACCGGGGTGGGCAATCAGCCCCAGCATTTT. Using reference TRBV19 and TRBJ1-5 for the parts outside the CDR3, the full variable domain is DGGITQSPKYLFRKEGQNVTLSCEQNLNHDAMYWYRQDPGQGLRLIYYSQIVNDFQKGDIAEGYSVSREKKESFPLTVTSAQKNPTAFYLCASRRDTGVGNQPQHFGDGTRLSIL.

V is TRBV5-6 and J is TRBJ1-6, with D unclear. CDR1 is SGHDT and CDR2 is YYEEEE in the germline V gene. V was clipped by 0 bases and J by 7 bases, with 14 bases between them. The CDR3 runs 16 residues. The CDR3 spells CASSLGNGSRNSPLHF. As DNA, the CDR3 is TGTGCCAGCAGCTTGGGGAACGGGTCGCGGAATTCACCCCTCCACTTT. The entire variable domain, with the rest obtained from reference TRBV5-6 and TRBJ1-6, is as follows: DAGVTQSPTHLIKTRGQQVTLRCSPKSGHDTVSWYQQALGQGPQFIFQYYEEEERQRGNFPDRFSGHQFPNYSSELNVNALLLGDSALYLCASSLGNGSRNSPLHFGNGTRLTVT.

CDR3 residues: CASSSRAGSNYGYTF. CDR3 DNA: TGTGCCAGCAGCTCGAGAGCGGGGTCCAACTATGGCTACACCTTC. The chain recombines TRBV9 with TRBJ1-2; D is undetermined. Germline V gene sequence: CDR1 SGDLS, CDR2 YYNGEE. The CDR3 is 15 residues long. Trimming left V 4 bases short and J 2 bases short, with 15 bases between.

A few counts support this clone. V usage is TRBV11-2 and J usage is TRBJ1-1; a possible D gene is TRBD1 (5 bases). The CDR3 has 13 amino acids. Germline lookup yields CDR1 SGHAT and CDR2 FQNNGV. The V end was cut by 3 bases, the J end by 1 base, with 6 bases between. CDR3 sequence: CASSLQGNTEAFF. The DNA of the CDR3 is TGTGCCAGCAGCTTGCAGGGGAACACTGAAGCTTTCTTT.

This chain connects TRBV5-5 to TRBJ2-7, with 8 bases identical to TRBD1. The length of the CDR3 is 13 residues. V lost 4 bases to trimming and J lost 9 bases; unmatched junction nucleotides: 9. CDR1 is SGHKS, CDR2 YYEKEE, per germline (reference sequence). Written as DNA, the CDR3 is TGTGCCAGCAGCATCGGGACAGGAATACGGCAGTACTTC. Residues: CASSIGTGIRQYF.

V is TRBV5-1 and J is TRBJ2-3; D is unclear. Trimming shortened V by 1 base and J by 0 bases, and 6 bases separated the two germline ends. The germline gives CDR1 SGHRS, CDR2 YFSETQ. The CDR3 length is 14 residues. The CDR3 region has the DNA TGCGCCAGCAGCTTGACAGTGAGCACAGATACGCAGTATTTT. Translated, it gives CASSLTVSTDTQYF.

This clone was detected once. J is TRBJ2-7 and V is TRBV7-2; D gene unclear. In germline, CDR1 is SGHTA, CDR2 FQGNSA. V lost 1 base and J 3 bases, leaving 10 bases between the germline ends. CDR3 size: 14 residues. The CDR3 sequence: CASSLGGSIYEQYF. The CDR3 DNA is TGTGCCAGCAGCTTAGGCGGCAGTATCTACGAGCAGTACTTC.

The chain links TRBV2 to TRBJ1-4; 9 bases map to TRBD1. Germline CDR1 reads SNHLY; CDR2 reads FYNNEI. The CDR3 length is 15 residues. V shed 5 bases and J 2 bases; nucleotides not matched to a gene: 3. CDR3 protein: CASSQQGATNEKLFF. CDR3 DNA sequence: TGTGCCAGCAGTCAACAGGGGGCGACTAATGAAAAACTGTTTTTT. The complete variable domain, with remaining parts taken from reference TRBV2 and TRBJ1-4, reads EPEVTQTPSHQVTQMGQEVILRCVPISNHLYFYWYRQILGQKVEFLVSFYNNEISEKSEIFDDQFSVERPDGSNFTLKIRSTKLEDSAMYFCASSQQGATNEKLFFGSGTQLSVL.

This sequence joins TRBV19 and TRBJ2-5; 8 bases line up with TRBD1. Germline loops: CDR1 LNHDA, CDR2 SQIVND (reference sequence). The trim removed 5 bases at V and 5 bases at J, leaving 10 bases unmatched. This CDR3 contains 15 residues. CDR3: CASSDPRGRGETQYF. As DNA, the CDR3 is TGTGCCAGTAGTGATCCCAGGGGGCGCGGGGAGACCCAGTACTTC.

The sample holds one count of this clone. J is TRBJ2-7 and V is TRBV10-3; D is unclear. Germline V CDR1 and CDR2: ENHRY, SYGVKD. The CDR3 length is 13 residues. The V end was cut by 0 bases, the J end by 9 bases, with 12 bases between. CDR3 protein: CAISESGAMGQYF. The CDR3 bases are TGTGCCATCAGTGAGTCGGGCGCTATGGGGCAGTACTTC.

The J gene is TRBJ2-1, the V gene TRBV2, with D hard to call. CDR1 is SNHLY and CDR2 is FYNNEI in the germline V gene. This CDR3 has 14 amino acids. V was trimmed by 2 bases and J by 0 bases, leaving 5 bases between them. DNA of the CDR3: TGTGCCAGCAGTGAACAGGCCTCCTACAATGAGCAGTTCTTC. Translated: CASSEQASYNEQFF.

J is TRBJ2-7 and V is TRBV4-2, with TRBD2 matching over 8 bases. Germline CDR1 and CDR2: LGHNA and YNFKEQ. V shed 0 bases and J 1 base; nucleotides not matched to a gene: 14. The CDR3 extends over 19 amino acids. The CDR3 reads CASSQDASSGTRISYEQYF. DNA for the CDR3: TGTGCCAGCAGCCAAGATGCTAGTAGCGGGACGCGGATATCCTACGAGCAGTACTTC.

The chain links TRBV27 to TRBJ2-3; D unclear. The CDR3 totals 11 residues. V shed 3 bases and J shed 9 bases, with 7 bases lying between them. Germline assignment: CDR1 MNHEY and CDR2 SMNVEV (reference sequence). This chain's CDR3 is CASSFRRTQYF. As DNA, the CDR3 is TGTGCCAGCAGTTTCCGTCGGACGCAGTATTTT.

The chain combines TRBV5-1 with TRBJ2-2, with D possibly TRBD2 on 6 matching bases. The germline V and J ends were trimmed by 4 bases and 6 bases, with 16 bases remaining between them. Germline V gene data show CDR1 as SGHRS and CDR2 as YFSETQ. This CDR3 has 15 amino acids. The CDR3 loop reads CASSPGVLTAGELFF. The DNA of the CDR3 is TGCGCCAGCAGCCCGGGGGTCTTGACGGCCGGGGAGCTGTTTTTT.

This chain joins TRBV19 and TRBJ2-7, with TRBD1 matching over 9 bases. Germline trimming cut 5 bases from V and 6 bases from J; bases unmatched to any gene: 8. The CDR3 runs to 14 residues. Germline V gene data show CDR1 as LNHDA and CDR2 as SQIVND (reference sequence). The CDR3, as DNA: TGTGCCAGTAGTGGGACAGGGCTGAATCGCGAGCAGTACTTC. It codes for CASSGTGLNREQYF.

This clone was found a few times. J is TRBJ2-3 and V is TRBV4-3; TRBD1 matches 10 bases. The CDR3 is 16 amino acids. V was pared by 4 bases and J by 4 bases, with 8 bases of the junction left unmatched. CDR1 is LGHNA, CDR2 YSLEER, per germline. The CDR3 spells CASSPSWTGGPDTQYF. The CDR3 coding sequence is TGCGCCAGCAGCCCTAGCTGGACAGGGGGTCCAGATACGCAGTATTTT.

The rearrangement uses TRBV9 and TRBJ1-6; D is unresolved. Trimming stripped 3 bases from V and 8 bases from J, with 12 bases between. CDR3 length equals 14 residues. CDR1 is SGDLS, CDR2 YYNGEE, per germline. The CDR3 DNA reads as TGTGCCAGCAGCGACCCGGGTTCTTATTCACCCCTCCACTTT. Encoded protein: CASSDPGSYSPLHF.

The V call is TRBV7-8, the J call TRBJ1-6, with 11 bases fitting TRBD1. The CDR3 has 16 residues. V lost 4 bases and J lost 8; bases outside the gene matches: 7. Germline CDR1 reads SGHVS; CDR2 reads FQNEAQ. CDR3 bases: TGTGCCAGCAGCTCCTTTCCGGGACAGGGGGATTCACCCCTCCACTTT. This sequence encodes CASSSFPGQGDSPLHF. The full variable domain, rest sourced from reference TRBV7-8 and TRBJ1-6, is GAGVSQSPRYKVAKRGQDVALRCDPISGHVSLFWYQQALGQGPEFLTYFQNEAQLDKSGLPSDRFFAERPEGSVSTLKIQRTQQEDSAVYLCASSSFPGQGDSPLHFGNGTRLTVT.

V gene TRBV6-1 combines with J gene TRBJ1-1; tentatively, D is TRBD1 (5 bases). Between the trimmed V and J ends, which lost 10 bases and 4 bases, there was a span of 16 bases. The V gene's germline CDR1 is MNHNS and CDR2 SASEGT. This CDR3 has 13 amino acids. In nucleotides, the CDR3 is TGTGCCACCCAAAGGGGTTACTCCACTGAAGCTTTCTTT. Translated, it gives CATQRGYSTEAFF.

This clone was counted once. The CDR3 is CASSLSPGQGSDNYGYTF. The CDR3 coding sequence is TGTGCCAGCAGCCTGAGTCCGGGACAGGGAAGTGATAACTATGGCTACACCTTC. J is TRBJ1-2 and V is TRBV13, with TRBD1 matching over 9 bases. With 5 bases clipped from V and 1 base from J, the junction kept 14 bases outside the gene matches. CDR1 and CDR2 (germline): PRHDT, FYEKMQ (reference sequence). There are 18 residues in the CDR3.

V is TRBV6-5 and J is TRBJ2-7; 10 bases fit TRBD1. The V and J ends lost 6 bases and 3 bases, in that order; junction bases with no gene match: 8. The germline V gene encodes CDR1 MNHEY and CDR2 SVGAGI. The CDR3 has 15 residues. CDR3 amino acids: CASRTGQGEFYEQYF. CDR3 coding DNA: TGTGCCAGCAGAACAGGACAGGGGGAATTCTACGAGCAGTACTTC.

The chain carries TRBV5-1 and TRBJ1-2, with 11 bases matching TRBD1. The trim removed 4 bases at V and 4 bases at J, leaving 3 bases unmatched. The CDR3 totals 14 residues. From germline, CDR1 is SGHRS and CDR2 YFSETQ. CDR3 sequence: CASSTGTGGYGYTF. In nucleotides, the CDR3 is TGCGCCAGCAGCACCGGGACAGGGGGCTATGGCTACACCTTC.

The chain has TRBV30 and TRBJ2-1, with a weak D call TRBD1 (6 bases). Trimming left V 1 base short and J 5 bases short, with 24 bases between. The CDR3 runs to 18 residues. The germline V gene has CDR1 GTSNPN and CDR2 SVGIG (reference sequence). DNA of the CDR3: TGTGCCTGGAGTGCCCGCGGCCCAGGACAGCTAGAAAACAATGAGCAGTTCTTC. Residues: CAWSARGPGQLENNEQFF.

V and J are TRBV5-6 and TRBJ2-1; 8 positions match TRBD2. This CDR3 region has 16 residues. V lost 2 bases to trimming and J lost 6 bases; unmatched junction nucleotides: 10. Germline values: CDR1 SGHDT, CDR2 YYEEEE. The CDR3 spells CASSFFGRGSGNEQFF. CDR3 DNA: TGTGCCAGCAGCTTCTTCGGGAGGGGTTCCGGCAATGAGCAGTTCTTC.

The genes are TRBV27 and TRBJ2-2, with 8 bases that match TRBD1. The V segment lost 8 bases and the J segment 2 bases; nucleotides outside the gene matches: 7. CDR3 length: 15 amino acids. The germline CDR1 and CDR2 sequences are MNHEY and SMNVEV (reference sequence). Here the CDR3 reads CASGRQGLNTGELFF. CDR3 sequence (DNA): TGTGCCAGCGGACGACAGGGGTTAAACACCGGGGAGCTGTTTTTT.